What follows are 12 T cell receptor beta chains derived from one specimen sequenced in a study of T cell responses to AZD1222 COVID-19 vaccine. Data came from immunoSEQ multiplex PCR; TCRdb stores just in-frame clones and leaves some out. The sample carries more than 100,000 clones, 80% to 90% recorded once. This sample comprised peripheral blood, obtained on day 0 of AZD1222 vaccination. Every receptor here comes from an adult in good health.

The rearrangement links TRBV24-1 to TRBJ1-2; 7 bases are a match to TRBD1. Germline V lookup: CDR1 KGHDR, CDR2 SFDVKD. The J segment lost 7 bases and the V segment lost 9 bases, leaving 4 bases of the junction unmatched. The CDR3 is 11 residues long. In DNA, the CDR3 is TGTGCCACCCCGGGACAGTTTGGCTACACCTTC. Residues: CATPGQFGYTF.

The gene calls are TRBV6-2 or TRBV6-3 and TRBJ1-1; D gene ambiguous. V lost 2 bases to trimming and J lost 8 bases, with 9 bases between them. The CDR3 has 12 amino acids. The V gene's germline CDR1 is MNHEY and CDR2 SVGEGT. The CDR3 DNA reads TGTGCCAGCAGTTACGCGGGAAGGGAAGCTTTCTTT. It is translated as CASSYAGREAFF.

V gene TRBV7-7 combines with J gene TRBJ2-1, with 7 bases lining up with TRBD1. This CDR3 contains 15 residues. From germline, CDR1 is SSHAT and CDR2 FNYEAQ (reference sequence). The CDR3 loop is CASALDRASINEQFF. CDR3 in DNA: TGTGCTAGCGCCTTAGACAGGGCTTCGATCAATGAGCAGTTCTTC. Using reference TRBV7-7 and TRBJ2-1 for the parts outside the CDR3, the full variable domain is GAGVSQSPRYKVTKRGQDVTLRCDPISSHATLYWYQQALGQGPEFLTYFNYEAQPDKSGLPSDRFSAERPEGSISTLTIQRTEQRDSAMYRCASALDRASINEQFFGPGTRLTVL.

The chain links TRBV28 to TRBJ1-4; a weak D match, TRBD1 (5 bases). The V gene's germline CDR1 is MDHEN and CDR2 SYDVKM. The CDR3 covers 15 residues. V was pared by 5 bases and J by 10 bases, with 20 bases between. As DNA, the CDR3 is TGTGCCAGCAGTCTGGCAGCAGGGATTTATGGAAAACTGTTTTTT. Protein product: CASSLAAGIYGKLFF.

The V gene is TRBV6-5, the J gene TRBJ1-1, with D tentatively TRBD1 (6 bases). The CDR3 is 10 residues long. Germline loops: CDR1 MNHEY, CDR2 SVGAGI. Trimming pared 8 bases from V and 11 bases from J, leaving 12 bases between. The CDR3 bases are TGTGCCAGCCGTCTAGGGGGTGCTTTCTTT. Translated, it gives CASRLGGAFF.

There are a few counts of this clone. The chain carries TRBV3-1 (or the pseudogene TRBV3-2) and TRBJ2-7, with unresolved D. This CDR3 comprises 11 residues. Germline CDR1 is LGHDT and CDR2 is YNNKEL (reference sequence). V lost 4 bases and J 2 bases, leaving 3 bases between the germline ends. The CDR3 protein is CASSRAYEQYF. CDR3 coding DNA: TGTGCCAGCAGCCGAGCCTACGAGCAGTACTTC.

J is TRBJ2-7 and V is TRBV6-5; D possibly corresponds to TRBD1 (5 bases). This CDR3 contains 14 residues. V was clipped by 5 bases and J by 4 bases, with 15 bases between them. Germline V gene data show CDR1 as MNHEY and CDR2 as SVGAGI. CDR3 in amino acids: CASSILQGWYEQYF. The CDR3 coding sequence is TGTGCCAGCAGTATCCTTCAGGGTTGGTACGAGCAGTACTTC.

The V and J genes are TRBV18 and TRBJ1-2; TRBD1 is a possible D gene (6 bases). Trimming left V 2 bases short and J 4 bases short, with 8 bases between. The CDR3 has 13 amino acids. CDR1 is KGHSH and CDR2 is LQKENI in the germline V gene. The CDR3 DNA reads as TGTGCCAGCTCACCAGGGGGCTCCTATGGCTACACCTTC. This codes for CASSPGGSYGYTF.

V usage is TRBV19 and J usage is TRBJ2-3; D is unclear. The CDR3 runs to 15 residues. Germline lookup yields CDR1 LNHDA and CDR2 SQIVND (reference sequence). The V end lost 7 bases, the J end lost 0 bases, and 14 bases lay between the germline ends. The CDR3 is CASNKEYASTDTQYF. The CDR3 DNA sequence: TGTGCCAGTAATAAGGAGTATGCTAGCACAGATACGCAGTATTTT.

The V call is TRBV28, the J call TRBJ1-5, with 7 bases matching TRBD1. This CDR3 is 15 amino acids long. With 4 bases clipped from V and 4 bases from J, the junction kept 7 bases outside the gene matches. The V gene's germline CDR1 is MDHEN and CDR2 SYDVKM. The CDR3 sequence is CASSSGQFMNQPQHF. As DNA, the CDR3 is TGTGCCAGCAGTTCGGGACAGTTCATGAATCAGCCCCAGCATTTT.

This sequence joins TRBV23-1 and TRBJ1-2; 7 bases agree with TRBD1. TRBV23-1 is placed among ORFs of uncertain function. V lost 9 bases and J lost 7; bases outside the gene matches: 2. The CDR3 is 10 amino acids. CDR3 sequence: CARQGFGYTF. The CDR3, as DNA: TGCGCCAGACAGGGGTTTGGCTACACCTTC.

This clone showed up just once. The chain links TRBV11-3 to TRBJ2-7; 14 bases agree with TRBD2. The length of the CDR3 is 18 residues. The germline V gene has CDR1 SGHNT and CDR2 YENEEA. J lost 7 bases, V lost 6 bases, and 17 bases had no gene match. CDR3 in amino acids: CASSYGTSGSSFDGEQYF. The CDR3 nucleotides read TGTGCCAGCAGTTACGGGACTAGCGGGAGTTCGTTTGACGGAGAGCAGTACTTC.